The rows below give T cell receptor beta chains drawn from one sample of a study of T cells after yellow fever vaccination. MiXCR was run by TCRdb on the 5' RACE reads, yielding one entry per CDR3 protein. The table records about 340,000 distinct CDR3 sequences, 12% of them present only once. The sequenced sample was CD4+ T cells sorted from PBMCs, obtained 15 days after the yellow fever booster vaccination. These receptors came from a man younger than 30 who received the YFV17D yellow fever vaccine. Both conserved end residues are part of each CDR3. A D gene is named only where the DNA matches it firmly. Rows give clone size only sometimes, using once, few, many, or a class for an expanded clone.

clone size: -; D gene: -; J gene: TRBJ1-1; V gene: TRBV24-1; CDR3 protein: CATSDADRNTEAFF; CDR3 DNA: TGTGCCACCAGTGACGCTGACAGGAACACTGAAGCTTTCTTT
clone size: -; D gene: -; J gene: TRBJ1-4; V gene: TRBV6-1; CDR3 protein: CAIRTAVNEKLFF; CDR3 DNA: TGTGCCATCAGGACAGCCGTTAATGAAAAACTGTTTTTT
clone size: -; D gene: -; J gene: TRBJ1-1; V gene: TRBV7-9; CDR3 protein: CASSLGVGGMNTEAFF; CDR3 DNA: TGTGCCAGCAGCTTAGGGGTTGGCGGGATGAACACTGAAGCTTTCTTT
clone size: -; D gene: -; J gene: TRBJ1-4; V gene: TRBV4-1; CDR3 protein: CASSPSLVQATNEKLFF; CDR3 DNA: TGCGCCAGCAGCCCATCCCTCGTGCAAGCGACTAATGAAAAACTGTTTTTT
clone size: few; D gene: -; J gene: TRBJ1-6; V gene: TRBV10-3; CDR3 protein: CAIRPRERDSPLHF; CDR3 DNA: TGTGCCATCAGGCCGAGGGAGAGAGATTCACCCCTCCACTTT
clone size: -; D gene: TRBD1; J gene: TRBJ1-5; V gene: TRBV28; CDR3 protein: CASSAFTGGNQPQHF; CDR3 DNA: TGTGCCAGCAGTGCGTTTACAGGGGGTAATCAGCCCCAGCATTTT
clone size: few; D gene: -; J gene: TRBJ1-2; V gene: TRBV6-2/TRBV6-3; CDR3 protein: CASLERLAYGYTF; CDR3 DNA: TGTGCCAGCTTGGAGAGATTGGCGTATGGCTACACCTTC
clone size: -; D gene: TRBD1; J gene: TRBJ1-6; V gene: TRBV6-6; CDR3 protein: CASRSPGQNLFPLHF; CDR3 DNA: TGTGCCAGCAGGTCACCGGGACAGAATTTATTTCCCCTCCACTTT
clone size: -; D gene: TRBD1; J gene: TRBJ2-6; V gene: TRBV7-2; CDR3 protein: CASSSSGTGVRSGANVLTF; CDR3 DNA: TGTGCCAGCAGCTCTTCCGGGACAGGGGTTAGATCTGGGGCCAACGTCCTGACTTTC
clone size: -; D gene: -; J gene: TRBJ2-2; V gene: TRBV5-1; CDR3 protein: CASSLGEYAGELFF; CDR3 DNA: TGCGCCAGCAGCTTGGGAGAGTACGCCGGGGAGCTGTTTTTT
clone size: -; D gene: -; J gene: TRBJ1-1; V gene: TRBV11-3; CDR3 protein: CASIPSEGMNTEAFF; CDR3 DNA: TGTGCCAGCATTCCTTCGGAGGGGATGAACACTGAAGCTTTCTTT
clone size: -; D gene: TRBD2; J gene: TRBJ2-3; V gene: TRBV5-1; CDR3 protein: CASTGGAGADTQYF; CDR3 DNA: TGCGCCAGCACCGGGGGGGCTGGGGCAGATACGCAGTATTTT
clone size: -; D gene: TRBD2; J gene: TRBJ2-3; V gene: TRBV27; CDR3 protein: CASAPSSGGALYTQYF; CDR3 DNA: TGTGCCAGCGCCCCTTCTAGCGGGGGGGCCCTGTATACGCAGTATTTT
clone size: -; D gene: -; J gene: TRBJ2-2; V gene: TRBV5-1; CDR3 protein: CASSTGGVAPNTGELFF; CDR3 DNA: TGCGCCAGCAGCACCGGAGGGGTTGCCCCGAACACCGGGGAGCTGTTTTTT
clone size: few; D gene: -; J gene: TRBJ1-3; V gene: TRBV5-1; CDR3 protein: CASSLGDGHSGNTIYF; CDR3 DNA: TGCGCCAGCAGTCTAGGTGACGGACACTCAGGAAACACCATATATTTT
clone size: few; D gene: -; J gene: TRBJ2-3; V gene: TRBV28; CDR3 protein: CASSQDPSYTDTQYF; CDR3 DNA: TGTGCCAGCAGCCAGGACCCCTCCTACACAGATACGCAGTATTTT
clone size: -; D gene: TRBD1; J gene: TRBJ2-5; V gene: TRBV24-1; CDR3 protein: CATSDARQGANQETQYF; CDR3 DNA: TGTGCCACCAGTGACGCCCGACAGGGGGCGAACCAAGAGACCCAGTACTTC
clone size: few; D gene: TRBD2; J gene: TRBJ2-1; V gene: TRBV18; CDR3 protein: CASSPLAGYSYNEQFF; CDR3 DNA: TGTGCCAGCTCACCCCTAGCGGGGTACTCCTACAATGAGCAGTTCTTC
clone size: -; D gene: -; J gene: TRBJ2-5; V gene: TRBV5-1; CDR3 protein: CASSFGGSMGETQYF; CDR3 DNA: TGCGCCAGCAGCTTCGGGGGTTCTATGGGGGAGACCCAGTACTTC
clone size: -; D gene: TRBD2; J gene: TRBJ2-3; V gene: TRBV5-1; CDR3 protein: CASWTSGVRDTQYF; CDR3 DNA: TGCGCCAGCTGGACTAGCGGGGTAAGAGATACGCAGTATTTT
clone size: -; D gene: TRBD1; J gene: TRBJ2-2; V gene: TRBV2; CDR3 protein: CASSLQGVANTGELFF; CDR3 DNA: TGTGCCAGCAGCCTACAGGGGGTCGCGAACACCGGGGAGCTGTTTTTT
clone size: few; D gene: -; J gene: TRBJ2-6; V gene: TRBV6-1; CDR3 protein: CASKGQDSFPGANVLTF; CDR3 DNA: TGTGCCAGCAAGGGCCAAGACTCTTTCCCTGGGGCCAACGTCCTGACTTTC
clone size: -; D gene: TRBD1; J gene: TRBJ2-3; V gene: TRBV5-1; CDR3 protein: CASSYRGRTDTQYF; CDR3 DNA: TGCGCCAGCAGCTACAGGGGGAGAACAGATACGCAGTATTTT
clone size: few; D gene: -; J gene: TRBJ1-4; V gene: TRBV7-9; CDR3 protein: CASSQALATNEKLFF; CDR3 DNA: TGTGCCAGCAGCCAAGCCCTAGCAACTAATGAAAAACTGTTTTTT
clone size: -; D gene: -; J gene: TRBJ2-7; V gene: TRBV11-2; CDR3 protein: CASSFQGVLSGEQYF; CDR3 DNA: TGTGCCAGCAGCTTCCAAGGGGTACTTTCGGGCGAGCAGTACTTC
clone size: -; D gene: -; J gene: TRBJ2-5; V gene: TRBV4-2; CDR3 protein: CASSRDKGGETQYF; CDR3 DNA: TGTGCCAGCAGCCGGGACAAGGGAGGGGAGACCCAGTACTTC
clone size: -; D gene: TRBD2; J gene: TRBJ2-4; V gene: TRBV7-2; CDR3 protein: CASSLAERGAAKNIQYF; CDR3 DNA: TGTGCCAGCAGCTTAGCAGAGCGGGGGGCAGCCAAAAACATTCAGTACTTC
clone size: few; D gene: TRBD1; J gene: TRBJ1-6; V gene: TRBV7-2; CDR3 protein: CASSSQDRGFGSPLHF; CDR3 DNA: TGTGCCAGCAGCTCCCAGGACAGGGGATTTGGTTCACCCCTCCACTTT
clone size: few; D gene: TRBD1; J gene: TRBJ1-1; V gene: TRBV10-3; CDR3 protein: CATYPGQGSTEAFF; CDR3 DNA: TGTGCCACCTATCCAGGACAGGGGAGCACTGAAGCTTTCTTT
clone size: -; D gene: -; J gene: TRBJ2-5; V gene: TRBV20-1; CDR3 protein: CSAPLGTVQETQYF; CDR3 DNA: TGCAGTGCTCCCCTCGGGACGGTCCAAGAGACCCAGTACTTC
clone size: few; D gene: TRBD2; J gene: TRBJ2-3; V gene: TRBV29-1; CDR3 protein: CSVEIGSGAADTQYF; CDR3 DNA: TGCAGCGTTGAAATAGGTAGCGGGGCTGCAGATACGCAGTATTTT
clone size: -; D gene: TRBD2; J gene: TRBJ2-1; V gene: TRBV5-4; CDR3 protein: CASSLGSGATYEQFF; CDR3 DNA: TGTGCCAGCAGCTTGGGTAGCGGGGCTACGTATGAGCAGTTCTTC
clone size: -; D gene: TRBD1; J gene: TRBJ1-1; V gene: TRBV12-3/TRBV12-4; CDR3 protein: CASSPDRANTEAFF; CDR3 DNA: TGTGCCAGCAGTCCGGACAGGGCGAACACTGAAGCTTTCTTT
clone size: -; D gene: TRBD2; J gene: TRBJ2-3; V gene: TRBV4-2; CDR3 protein: CASSQVGSRGGFSDTQYF; CDR3 DNA: TGTGCCAGCAGCCAAGTTGGGTCGCGGGGGGGCTTCTCAGATACGCAGTATTTT
clone size: few; D gene: TRBD1; J gene: TRBJ1-4; V gene: TRBV18; CDR3 protein: CASSPSRTGSPTNEKLFF; CDR3 DNA: TGTGCCAGCTCGCCTAGTCGGACAGGTTCGCCAACTAATGAAAAACTGTTTTTT
clone size: -; D gene: -; J gene: TRBJ2-7; V gene: TRBV5-1; CDR3 protein: CASSLERGSYEQYF; CDR3 DNA: TGCGCCAGCAGCTTGGAACGGGGCTCCTACGAGCAGTACTTC
clone size: few; D gene: -; J gene: TRBJ2-5; V gene: TRBV5-1; CDR3 protein: CASSSGGSQETQYF; CDR3 DNA: TGCGCCAGCAGCTCAGGAGGCTCCCAAGAGACCCAGTACTTC
clone size: few; D gene: -; J gene: TRBJ2-5; V gene: TRBV20-1; CDR3 protein: CSARVRLAETQYF; CDR3 DNA: TGCAGTGCTAGAGTGAGGCTAGCGGAGACCCAGTACTTC
clone size: few; D gene: -; J gene: TRBJ2-1; V gene: TRBV11-2; CDR3 protein: CASSILRGEQFF; CDR3 DNA: TGTGCCAGCAGCATTCTACGGGGTGAGCAGTTCTTC
clone size: -; D gene: -; J gene: TRBJ1-3; V gene: TRBV4-3; CDR3 protein: CASSQDYKGSGNTIYF; CDR3 DNA: TGCGCCAGCAGCCAAGACTACAAGGGCTCTGGAAACACCATATATTTT
clone size: -; D gene: TRBD2; J gene: TRBJ2-5; V gene: TRBV12-3/TRBV12-4; CDR3 protein: CASSGLAQETQYF; CDR3 DNA: TGTGCCAGCAGCGGACTAGCTCAAGAGACCCAGTACTTC
clone size: -; D gene: TRBD1; J gene: TRBJ1-1; V gene: TRBV10-3; CDR3 protein: CAIRRGQGGTEAFF; CDR3 DNA: TGTGCCATCAGGCGGGGACAGGGGGGAACTGAAGCTTTCTTT
clone size: many; D gene: TRBD2; J gene: TRBJ2-1; V gene: TRBV5-1; CDR3 protein: CASSLSLAGGYNEQFF; CDR3 DNA: TGCGCCAGCAGCCTTTCTCTGGCGGGGGGTTACAATGAGCAGTTCTTC
clone size: few; D gene: TRBD1; J gene: TRBJ1-5; V gene: TRBV6-2/TRBV6-3; CDR3 protein: CASSYPGGGNQPQHF; CDR3 DNA: TGTGCCAGCAGTTATCCAGGGGGCGGCAATCAGCCCCAGCATTTT
clone size: few; D gene: TRBD1; J gene: TRBJ2-7; V gene: TRBV11-2; CDR3 protein: CATRDRGYEQYF; CDR3 DNA: TGTGCCACCCGGGACAGGGGCTACGAGCAGTACTTC
clone size: few; D gene: -; J gene: TRBJ1-5; V gene: TRBV6-5; CDR3 protein: CASGYPADYNQPQHF; CDR3 DNA: TGTGCCAGCGGGTACCCGGCGGATTACAATCAGCCCCAGCATTTT
clone size: few; D gene: TRBD1; J gene: TRBJ2-7; V gene: TRBV7-9; CDR3 protein: CASGGQGNYEQYF; CDR3 DNA: TGTGCCAGCGGGGGACAGGGGAACTACGAGCAGTACTTC
clone size: few; D gene: TRBD2; J gene: TRBJ2-2; V gene: TRBV19; CDR3 protein: CASSIKRGLTGELFF; CDR3 DNA: TGTGCCAGTAGTATAAAGCGGGGTCTGACCGGGGAGCTGTTTTTT